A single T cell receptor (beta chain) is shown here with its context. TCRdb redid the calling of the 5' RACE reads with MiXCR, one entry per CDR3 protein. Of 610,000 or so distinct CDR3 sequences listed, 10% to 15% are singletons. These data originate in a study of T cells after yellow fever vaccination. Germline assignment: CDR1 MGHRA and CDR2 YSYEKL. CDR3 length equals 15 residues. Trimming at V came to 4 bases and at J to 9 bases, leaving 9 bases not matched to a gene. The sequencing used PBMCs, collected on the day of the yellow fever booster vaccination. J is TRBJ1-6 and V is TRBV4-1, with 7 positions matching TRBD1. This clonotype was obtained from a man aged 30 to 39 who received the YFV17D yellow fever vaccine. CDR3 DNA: TGCGCCAGCAGCCGGAGCGAGGGGGCTTTTTCACCCCTCCACTTT. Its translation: CASSRSEGAFSPLHF.